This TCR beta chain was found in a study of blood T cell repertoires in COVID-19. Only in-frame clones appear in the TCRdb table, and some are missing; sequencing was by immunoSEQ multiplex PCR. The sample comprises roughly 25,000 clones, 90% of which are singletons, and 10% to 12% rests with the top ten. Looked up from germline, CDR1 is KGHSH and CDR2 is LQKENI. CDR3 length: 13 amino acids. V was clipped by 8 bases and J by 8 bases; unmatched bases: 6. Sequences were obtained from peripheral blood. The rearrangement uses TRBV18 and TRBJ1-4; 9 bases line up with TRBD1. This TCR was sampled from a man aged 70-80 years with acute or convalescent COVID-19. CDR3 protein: CASRDRAEEKLFF. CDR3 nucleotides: TGTGCCAGCCGGGACAGGGCGGAGGAAAAACTGTTTTTT.